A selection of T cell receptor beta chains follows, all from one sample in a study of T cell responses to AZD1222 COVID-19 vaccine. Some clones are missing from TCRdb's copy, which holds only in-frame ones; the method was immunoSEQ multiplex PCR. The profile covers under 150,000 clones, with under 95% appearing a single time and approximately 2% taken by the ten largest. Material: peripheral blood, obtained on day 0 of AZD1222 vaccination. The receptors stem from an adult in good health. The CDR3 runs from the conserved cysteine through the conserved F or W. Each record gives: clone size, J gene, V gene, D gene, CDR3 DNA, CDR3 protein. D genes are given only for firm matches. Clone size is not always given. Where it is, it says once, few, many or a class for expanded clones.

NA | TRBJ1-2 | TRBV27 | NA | TGTGCCAGCAGGCTTGTTGGGGGCGGAGGAGGCTACACCTTC | CASRLVGGGGGYTF
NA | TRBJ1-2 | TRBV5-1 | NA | TGCGCCAGCAACCAAGGGAGTTCCTATGGCTACACCTTC | CASNQGSSYGYTF
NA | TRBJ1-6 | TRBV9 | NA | TGTGCCAGCAGCGTAGGGGGCGCCTATAATTCACCCCTCCACTTT | CASSVGGAYNSPLHF
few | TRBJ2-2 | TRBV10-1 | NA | TGCGCCAGCATTACTTCCGGGCCCAACACCGGGGAGCTGTTTTTT | CASITSGPNTGELFF
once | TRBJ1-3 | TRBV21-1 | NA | TGTGCCAGCAGCAAAGGTGGAAACACCATATATTTT | CASSKGGNTIYF
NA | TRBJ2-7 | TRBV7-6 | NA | TGTGCCAGCAGCTTGGGTTCCTACGAGCAGTACTTC | CASSLGSYEQYF
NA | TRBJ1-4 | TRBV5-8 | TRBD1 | TGTGCCAGCAGCTCACAGGGGAGGAATGAAAAACTGTTTTTT | CASSSQGRNEKLFF
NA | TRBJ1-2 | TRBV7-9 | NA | TGTGCCAGCAGCTTAGTTCAGACTTCTGGAGGCTACACCTTC | CASSLVQTSGGYTF
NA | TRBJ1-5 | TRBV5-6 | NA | TGTGCCAGCAGCTTCGGCAGGGCCAATCAGCCCCAGCATTTT | CASSFGRANQPQHF
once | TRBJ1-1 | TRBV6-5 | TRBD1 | TGTGCCAGCACCCAAGGGGGCCCAGCGAACACTGAAGCTTTCTTT | CASTQGGPANTEAFF
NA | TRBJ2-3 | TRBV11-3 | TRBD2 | TGTGCCAGCAGCCTGATAGCGGGGGGGCAAGATACGCAGTATTTT | CASSLIAGGQDTQYF
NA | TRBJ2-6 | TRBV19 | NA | TGTGCCAGCCTACAGGGCCCCTACTCTGGGGCCAACGTCCTGACTTTC | CASLQGPYSGANVLTF
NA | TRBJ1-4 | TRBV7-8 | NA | TGTGCCAGCAGCCTACAGGGAGGGGGGATTAAGGAAAAACTGTTTTTT | CASSLQGGGIKEKLFF
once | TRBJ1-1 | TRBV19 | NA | TGTGCCAGTAGTTTTGCCGGGGGGAACACTGAAGCTTTCTTT | CASSFAGGNTEAFF
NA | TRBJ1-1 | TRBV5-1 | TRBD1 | TGCGCCAGCAGTTCCCCCCCCGGGACAGCCCAGGGGTACACTGAAGCTTTCTTT | CASSSPPGTAQGYTEAFF
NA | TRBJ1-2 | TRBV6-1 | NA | TGTGCCAGCAGTGAAGGAGGCTTGGGGGGCTACACCTTC | CASSEGGLGGYTF
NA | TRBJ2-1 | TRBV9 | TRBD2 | TGTGCCAGCAGCGTAGTCGGTAGCGGGAACGGGGCGGGAGAGCAGTTCTTC | CASSVVGSGNGAGEQFF
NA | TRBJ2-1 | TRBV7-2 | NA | TGTGCCAGCAGCTTAAGTGAATGGACCAACGTTCCGAATGAGCAGTTCTTC | CASSLSEWTNVPNEQFF
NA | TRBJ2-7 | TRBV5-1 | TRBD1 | TGCGCCAGCAGCCGTTATCCCGGGACAGACTCCTACGAGCAGTACTTC | CASSRYPGTDSYEQYF
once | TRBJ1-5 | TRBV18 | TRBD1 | TGTGCCAGCTCACCATCAACAGGGGTGGATCAGCCCCAGCATTTT | CASSPSTGVDQPQHF
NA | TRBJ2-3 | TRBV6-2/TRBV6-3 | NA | TGTGCCAGCAGTTACCTTAGGGATACGCAGTATTTT | CASSYLRDTQYF
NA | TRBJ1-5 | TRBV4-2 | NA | TGTGCCAGCAGCCTAGGGGAATCGGGGGATAGTCAGCCCCAGCATTTT | CASSLGESGDSQPQHF
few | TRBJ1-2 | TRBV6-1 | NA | TGTGCCAGCAGTGAAAGGTCTTATGGCTACACCTTC | CASSERSYGYTF
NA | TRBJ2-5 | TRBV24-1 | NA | TGTGCCACCAGTGATAGCGAGGGAGAAGAGACCCAGTACTTC | CATSDSEGEETQYF
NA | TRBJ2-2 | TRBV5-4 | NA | TGTGCCAGCAGCTTGGCCTCCGGAGCAGGCACCGGGGAGCTGTTTTTT | CASSLASGAGTGELFF
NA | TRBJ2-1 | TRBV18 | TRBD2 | TGTGCCAGCTCTCCAGCCCTAGCGGAGTACAATGAGCAGTTCTTC | CASSPALAEYNEQFF
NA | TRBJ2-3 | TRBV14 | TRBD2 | TGTGCCAGCAGCCTGTGGACTAGCGGCAGCACAGATACGCAGTATTTT | CASSLWTSGSTDTQYF
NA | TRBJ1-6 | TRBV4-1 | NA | TGCGCCAGCAGCCAAGTAGGTAATTCACCCCTCCACTTT | CASSQVGNSPLHF
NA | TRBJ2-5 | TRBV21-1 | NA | TGTGCCAGCAGCAAAGGCCCTGGGACTATACAAGAGACCCAGTACTTC | CASSKGPGTIQETQYF
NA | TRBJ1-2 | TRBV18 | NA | TGTGCCAGCTCACCACCAGGCGTCTATGGCTACACCTTC | CASSPPGVYGYTF
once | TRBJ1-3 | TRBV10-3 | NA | TGTGCCATCAGTGCCGCGGCAGACTCTGGAAACACCATATATTTT | CAISAAADSGNTIYF
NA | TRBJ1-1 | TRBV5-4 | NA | TGTGCCAGCAGTCCGGCCCTGAACACTGAAGCTTTCTTT | CASSPALNTEAFF
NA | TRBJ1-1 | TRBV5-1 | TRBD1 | TGCGCCAGCAGCTTGGAACCGACAGGGATATTAGCTTTCTTT | CASSLEPTGILAFF
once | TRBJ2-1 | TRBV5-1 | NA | TGCGCCAGCAGCGTAGCCCCCGGAAAGGCCCTTCCCTCTTACAATGAGCAGTTCTTC | CASSVAPGKALPSYNEQFF
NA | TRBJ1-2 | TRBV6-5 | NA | TGTGCCAGCAGCCTAGGGGGGTTTAGAAATGGCTACACCTTC | CASSLGGFRNGYTF
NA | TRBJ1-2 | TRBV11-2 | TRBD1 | TGTGCCAGCAGCTTAGTTAGGGGGCGGGCAGGCGGCTACACCTTC | CASSLVRGRAGGYTF
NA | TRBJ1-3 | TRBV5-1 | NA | TGCGCCAGCAGCGCCGGGGTGTTGGGAAACACCATATATTTT | CASSAGVLGNTIYF
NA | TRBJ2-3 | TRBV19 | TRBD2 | TGTGCCAGTAGTTCCGGGAGGGATACGCAGTATTTT | CASSSGRDTQYF
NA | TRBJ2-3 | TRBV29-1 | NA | TGCAGCGTTGATGGACAGACCAGCACAGATACGCAGTATTTT | CSVDGQTSTDTQYF
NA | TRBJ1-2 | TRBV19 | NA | TGTGCCAGTAACAGGGTCAACTATGGCTACACCTTC | CASNRVNYGYTF
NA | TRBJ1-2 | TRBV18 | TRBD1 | TGTGCCAGCTCAACGGGACAGCCCTATGGCTACACCTTC | CASSTGQPYGYTF
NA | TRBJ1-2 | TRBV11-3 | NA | TGTGCCAGCAGCTTAAGGCCACCAAGGGGGGAGTATGGCTACACCTTC | CASSLRPPRGEYGYTF
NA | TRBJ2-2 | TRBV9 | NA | TGTGCCAGCAGCCCTCTTGGGACAACGAACACCGGGGAGCTGTTTTTT | CASSPLGTTNTGELFF
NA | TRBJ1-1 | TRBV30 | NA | TGTGCCTGGACTAGGGGGGGCACTGAAGCTTTCTTT | CAWTRGGTEAFF
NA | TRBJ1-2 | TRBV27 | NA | TGTGCCAGCAGTTTAGGGGGCGCGAACTATGGCTACACCTTC | CASSLGGANYGYTF
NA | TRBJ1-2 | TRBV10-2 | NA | TGCGCCAGCAGTCAGCAGGACCTCTATGGCTACACCTTC | CASSQQDLYGYTF
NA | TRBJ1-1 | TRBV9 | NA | TGTGCCAGCAGCGGAACAGGTGGGGGGACTGAAGCTTTCTTT | CASSGTGGGTEAFF
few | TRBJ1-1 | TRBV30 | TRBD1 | TGTGCCTGGAAAGACAGGGGGGTGCCCACTGAAGCTTTCTTT | CAWKDRGVPTEAFF
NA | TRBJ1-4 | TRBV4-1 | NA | TGCGCCAGCAGCCCCTTTGGGGCTAAAGAAAAACTGTTTTTT | CASSPFGAKEKLFF
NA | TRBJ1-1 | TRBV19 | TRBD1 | TGTGCCAGTAGAGGGACAGGATTGAACACTGAAGCTTTCTTT | CASRGTGLNTEAFF
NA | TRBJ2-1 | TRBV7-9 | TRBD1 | TGTGCCAGCAGCACCACAGGGGATGAGCAGTTCTTC | CASSTTGDEQFF
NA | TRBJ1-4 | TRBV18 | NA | TGTGCCAGCTCACATGGGTCAGGGAATGAAAAACTGTTTTTT | CASSHGSGNEKLFF
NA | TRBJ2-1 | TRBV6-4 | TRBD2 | TGTGCCAGCAGTGAAAGCGGGGAGGGGAATGAGCAGTTCTTC | CASSESGEGNEQFF
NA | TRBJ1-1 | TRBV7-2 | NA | TGTGCCAGCAGCTACCAGGGAGGGGGGTCGTACACTGAAGCTTTCTTT | CASSYQGGGSYTEAFF
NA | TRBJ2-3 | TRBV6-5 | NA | TGTGCCAGCAGTTACAGGGGAGGAGGCACAGATACGCAGTATTTT | CASSYRGGGTDTQYF